This T cell receptor (beta chain) was obtained from a study of glioma-infiltrating T cells after dendritic cell vaccination. TCRdb keeps only in-frame clones here, not all; method: immunoSEQ multiplex PCR. The profile shows tens of thousands of clones, approximately 80% of them singletons. Germline-derived CDR1 and CDR2 are SNHLY and FYNNEI. The CDR3 sequence is 18 residues long. V shed 4 bases and J 0 bases; nucleotides not matched to a gene: 12. Time point given: after dendritic cell vaccination, including at tumor progression/relapse. The TCR comes from a human donor with glioblastoma. Sequenced here: blood, sampled after dendritic cell vaccination. This rearrangement joins TRBV2 to TRBJ1-5; 7 bases are shared with TRBD1. CDR3 nucleotides: TGTGCCAGCAGTGTAGGAGGGGGCCTCGGGGGTAGCAATCAGCCCCAGCATTTT. Protein product: CASSVGGGLGGSNQPQHF.